What follows are 2 T cell receptor beta chains derived from one specimen sequenced in a study of monozygotic twins with inflammatory bowel disease. Following a re-call of the 5' RACE reads, TCRdb has one entry per CDR3 protein and lacks DNA. The sample table sets out 150,000 or so distinct CDR3 sequences. Specimen: blood. These receptors came from a human donor with ulcerative colitis or Crohn's disease, or a healthy co-twin of an affected twin (not recorded which).

The chain uses TRBV20-1 and TRBJ2-7. Germline CDR1 DFQATT, CDR2 SNEGSKA (reference sequence). This CDR3 has 14 residues. The CDR3 loop reads CSATAPSGYYEQYF.

The V and J genes are TRBV7-9 and TRBJ2-7. Germline CDR1 is SEHNR and CDR2 is FQNEAQ (reference sequence). The CDR3 has 14 amino acids. CDR3 protein: CASSSTSDSYEQYF.